The rows below give T cell receptor beta chains drawn from one sample of a study of shared T cell receptors in the human thymus. Sequencing used immunoSEQ multiplex PCR; TCRdb keeps in-frame clones, though not all of them. The data show approximately 68,000 clones, with nearly 95% seen just once and less than 0.04% held by the top ten. Input material: thymocytes. The source is a human donor. Both conserved end residues are trimmed from each CDR3. Each record gives: V gene, CDR3 protein.

>TRBV7-2
ASSLDRRIVGNIQY
>TRBV7-9
ASSSTMGQANTGELF
>TRBV27
ASSPWLAGLQETQY
>TRBV5-1
ASSDVDRAGTGELF
>TRBV9
ASSVAPQGATVSSEAF
>TRBV15
ATSRDPGQGRPYEQY
>TRBV4-2
ASSQDGHREGVYGYT
>TRBV7-6
ASSPTGGGERYGYT
>TRBV6-5
ASSYRSGRHNSPLH
>TRBV28
ASSLSHWRGNTEAF
>TRBV4-3
ASSQDLRSHPNEKLF
>TRBV28
ASSPTRGYSNQPQH
>TRBV27
ASSLQTGSQQETGELF
>TRBV18
ASSRLAGYEQY
>TRBV15
ATSRDLQGGRYQETQY
>TRBV27
ASSLRLQTGGRETEAF
>TRBV7-2
ARPKGGIANSPLH
>TRBV5-1
ASQLKILGDQETQY
>TRBV11-2
ASSRVDRYQPQH
>TRBV4-3
ASSQVWPQRGARTTEQY
>TRBV19
ASSISKGPSSTNEKLF
>TRBV4-3
ASSQNRNRETQY
>TRBV2
ASSWTGDYYGYT
>TRBV4-3
ASSQAVVAGGRSTDTQY
>TRBV5-6
ASSATGQGGNSPLH
>TRBV6-1
ASLRGSGGDNEQF
>TRBV25-1
ASSPTSRPQETQY
>TRBV7-2
ASSLEPRVNSYEQY
>TRBV7-2
ASSLAQGAPGQPQH
>TRBV19
ASSIGQGNQPQH
>TRBV7-6
ASSLVVATQY
>TRBV9
ASSGAFYNEQF
>TRBV7-2
ASSSQLAYEQY
>TRBV2
ATNVAGATYSYEQY
>TRBV25-1
ASSEGQAGSDYEQY